One sample yielded the 10 T cell receptor beta chains listed below, sequenced in a study of CD8+ T cells in alopecia areata. The authors extracted RNA and reverse transcribed it into cDNA as the sequencing template. Only in-frame clones appear in the TCRdb table, and some are missing; sequencing was by immunoSEQ multiplex PCR. Sampling found roughly 120,000 clones, none seen once. Sequencing was carried out using lesional skin. These receptors were obtained from a C3H/HeJ mouse with alopecia areata. The mouse strain carries the MHC haplotype H2-k.

This clone showed up just a few times. Gene names are the mouse ones. The sequenced fragment ends 4 residues before the CDR3 boundary, so the rest is inferred from the germline J gene. The genes are TRBV1 and TRBJ1-4, with D tentatively TRBD1 (6 bases). Germline CDR1 is NSQYPW and CDR2 is LRSPGD (reference sequence). Trimming took off 2 bases at V and 3 bases at J, with 13 bases between the two ends. The CDR3 extends over 16 amino acids. This CDR3 is CTCSAYGGATNERLFF. The sequenced CDR3 bases are TGCACCTGCAGTGCATATGGGGGGGCGACCAACGAA.

This clone was counted ten times or more. Mouse germline and gene names are used. The CDR3 goes on 4 residues after the read ends, and that part is filled in from the germline J gene. The V call is TRBV13-3, the J call TRBJ2-7; 9 bases line up with TRBD2. Looked up from germline, CDR1 is NNHDY and CDR2 is SYVADS. The CDR3 spans 15 residues. Incomplete CDR3 DNA: TGTGCCAGCAGTGATGGACTGGGGGAACTTTAT. Its protein product is CASSDGLGELY. The full-length CDR3 reads as CASSDGLGELYEQYF.

Turning to this clone: Each gene name is a mouse one. The read is 4 residues too short to cover the CDR3 end, so that end is filled in from the germline J gene. The V gene is TRBV13-1, the J gene TRBJ2-3; 10 positions match TRBD2. Germline values: CDR1 NSHNY, CDR2 SYGAGN. The CDR3 loop spans 16 amino acids. V dropped 0 bases and J dropped 4; count of bases not matched to a gene: 5. CDR3 protein: CASSDAGGARSETLYF. The sequenced part of the CDR3 DNA is TGTGCCAGCAGTGATGCTGGGGGGGCGCGGTCAGAA.

As concerns this clone: Gene and germline names: mouse. With the read ending 4 residues before the CDR3 end, the germline J gene is used to fill in that end. J is TRBJ2-5 and V is TRBV17, with TRBD2 matching over 10 bases. CDR1 MNHDT and CDR2 YYDKIL come from the germline V gene. This CDR3 spans 15 amino acids. CDR3 bases read: TGTGCTAGCAGTAGAGATCCTGGGGGGGCTGAC. As protein: CASSRDPGGAD. The entire CDR3 protein is CASSRDPGGADTQYF.

This clone has a handful of counts. Germline and genes here are mouse. The read ends 4 residues early relative to the CDR3; the germline J gene fills the gap. The rearrangement links TRBV1 to TRBJ2-5; 9 bases map to TRBD2. Germline values: CDR1 NSQYPW, CDR2 LRSPGD (reference sequence). The CDR3 length is 15 residues. CDR3: CTCSAVGGAPDTQYF. CDR3 DNA, as far as it was read: TGCACCTGCAGTGCAGTTGGGGGGGCGCCGGAC.

This clone was counted only a few times. Genes and germline are mouse. The CDR3 end is not reached by the read, which stops 4 residues before it; the germline J gene fills it in. The rearrangement joins TRBV17 to TRBJ2-7; 11 bases agree with TRBD2. CDR1 is MNHDT, CDR2 YYDKIL, per germline. This CDR3 region has 14 residues. Here the CDR3 reads CASSLRDWGYEQYF. CDR3 DNA (partial): TGTGCTAGCAGTCTCCGGGACTGGGGGTAT.

This clone has more than one count but fewer than ten. The genes and germline here are from mouse. The observed sequence ends 4 residues before the CDR3 terminus, with the missing tail filled in from the germline J gene. The chain uses TRBV13-2 and TRBJ2-5; 11 nucleotides agree with TRBD2. Germline assignment: CDR1 NNHNN and CDR2 SYGAGS (reference sequence). The CDR3 is 15 residues long. CDR3 DNA (partial): TGTGCCAGCGGTGATGCACTGGGGGGGCTTGAC. Translating gives CASGDALGGLD. The whole CDR3 reads CASGDALGGLDTQYF.

Comments on this clone: The protein in this entry is translated from the DNA; at residue 11 it differs from the protein listed in TCRdb. The germline and genes are mouse ones. The DNA ends 3 residues before the CDR3 does, and the rest of the CDR3 is filled in from the germline J gene. The chain joins TRBV19 to TRBJ1-6; D remains ambiguous. TRBJ1-6 counts as an open reading frame of uncertain function. Germline loops: CDR1 FNHDT, CDR2 SITEND (reference sequence). Trimming removed 2 bases at V and 3 bases at J, with 6 bases between. This CDR3 spans 14 amino acids. CDR3 bases read: TGTGCCAGCAGTATTACAGACTATAATTCGCCC. Protein: CASSITDYNSP. The CDR3, in full, reads CASSITDYNSPLYF.

The sample holds a few counts of this clone. The listed genes are named as in mouse. The read falls 4 residues short of the CDR3 end, and the missing part is taken from the germline J gene. The V gene is TRBV13-3, the J gene TRBJ2-3, with 10 bases fitting TRBD1. This CDR3 contains 17 residues. J lost 0 bases, V lost 0 bases, and 4 bases had no gene match. Germline V gene sequence: CDR1 NNHDY, CDR2 SYVADS. CDR3 bases read: TGTGCCAGCAGTGATGTGGGACAGGGGACCAGTGCAGAA. It encodes CASSDVGQGTSAE. The complete CDR3 sequence is CASSDVGQGTSAETLYF.

A remark on this clone: The genes and germline here are from mouse. The observed sequence ends 4 residues before the CDR3 terminus, with the missing tail filled in from the germline J gene. The chain uses TRBV19 and TRBJ2-4; 12 positions match TRBD2. Germline V lookup: CDR1 FNHDT, CDR2 SITEND (reference sequence). The CDR3 runs 15 residues. CDR3 in amino acids: CASSIRDWGENTLYF. The CDR3 bases that were read are TGTGCCAGCAGTATCCGGGACTGGGGGGAAAAC.